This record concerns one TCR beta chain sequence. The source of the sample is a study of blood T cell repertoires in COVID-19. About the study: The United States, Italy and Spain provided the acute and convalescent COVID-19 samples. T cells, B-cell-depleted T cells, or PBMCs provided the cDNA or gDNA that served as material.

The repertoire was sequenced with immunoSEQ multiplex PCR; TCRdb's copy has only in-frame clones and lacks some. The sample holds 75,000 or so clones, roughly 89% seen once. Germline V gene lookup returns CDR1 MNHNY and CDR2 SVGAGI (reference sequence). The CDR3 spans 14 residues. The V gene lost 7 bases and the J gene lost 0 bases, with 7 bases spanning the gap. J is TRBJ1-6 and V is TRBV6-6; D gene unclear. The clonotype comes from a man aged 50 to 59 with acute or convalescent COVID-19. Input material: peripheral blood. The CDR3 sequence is CASNIPSYNSPLHF. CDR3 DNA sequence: TGTGCCAGCAATATCCCCTCCTATAATTCACCCCTCCACTTT.